This T cell receptor beta chain was sequenced for a study of T-cell reconstitution after alpha-beta-depleted transplantation in children. In this sample, this clonotype turned up many times. Its antigen remains unknown. CDR3 length equals 14 residues. Germline CDR1 and CDR2: SQVTM and ANQGSEA. Trimming at V came to 5 bases and at J to 6 bases, leaving 8 bases not matched to a gene. Preparation of the TCRbeta library was carried out with unique molecular identifiers. TCRdb redid the calling of the PCR reads with MiXCR, one entry per CDR3 protein. The sample consists of 70,000 or so distinct CDR3 sequences, approximately 11% of them appearing once. Points from the study as a whole: T cells produced anew were the main source of T-cell counts and diversity one year after transplant. It was reported that alpha-beta T cells came from several hundred expanded graft clones (about two months after transplant).

The material was PBMCs, obtained before TCRalphabeta/CD19-depleted stem cell transplant. The chain employs TRBV29-1 and TRBJ2-1; TRBD1 aligns across 9 bases. This TCR derives from a boy aged 5-17 years with acute myeloid leukemia, due to receive a stem cell transplant. The CDR3 DNA is TGCAGCGTTACAGGGGGCTTGGGTGCCAATGAGCAGTTCTTC. It translates to CSVTGGLGANEQFF.